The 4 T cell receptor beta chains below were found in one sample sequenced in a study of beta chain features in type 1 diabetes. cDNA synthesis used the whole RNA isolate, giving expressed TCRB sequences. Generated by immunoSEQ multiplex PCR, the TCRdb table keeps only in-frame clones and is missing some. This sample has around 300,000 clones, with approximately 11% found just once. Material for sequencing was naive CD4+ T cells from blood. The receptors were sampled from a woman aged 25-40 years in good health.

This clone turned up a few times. The CDR3 DNA sequence: TGCAGTGCGGGGGGGGAAGAGACCCAGTACTTC. This gives the protein CSAGGEETQYF. V is TRBV20-1 and J is TRBJ2-5, with TRBD2 identical over 7 bases. CDR1 is DFQATT and CDR2 is SNEGSKA in the germline V gene (reference sequence). The CDR3 is 11 residues long. Germline trimming cut 6 bases from V and 3 bases from J; bases unmatched to any gene: 1.

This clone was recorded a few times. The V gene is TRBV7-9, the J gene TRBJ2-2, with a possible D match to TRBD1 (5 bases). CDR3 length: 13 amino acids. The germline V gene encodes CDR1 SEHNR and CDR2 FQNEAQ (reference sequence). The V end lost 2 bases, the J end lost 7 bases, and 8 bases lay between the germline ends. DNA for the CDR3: TGTGCCAGCAGCTTACAGGGTCTCGGGGAGCTGTTTTTT. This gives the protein CASSLQGLGELFF.

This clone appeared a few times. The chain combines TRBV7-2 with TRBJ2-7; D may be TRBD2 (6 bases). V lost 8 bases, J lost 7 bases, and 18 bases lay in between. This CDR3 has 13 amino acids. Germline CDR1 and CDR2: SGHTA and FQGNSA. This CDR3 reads CASGRQNGREQYF. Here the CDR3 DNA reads TGTGCCAGCGGGCGCCAAAATGGGAGGGAGCAGTACTTC.

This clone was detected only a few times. CDR3 sequence: CASSVSGTGGGEQYF. The CDR3 DNA reads TGTGCCAGCAGTGTCTCCGGGACAGGGGGCGGCGAGCAGTACTTC. The chain carries TRBV25-1 and TRBJ2-7; TRBD1 matches at 12 bases. The CDR3 consists of 15 residues. Trimming took 4 bases from V and 6 from J; bases not matched to a gene: 7. CDR1 is MGHDK, CDR2 SYGVNS, per germline.